What follows are 25 T cell receptor beta chains derived from one specimen sequenced in a study of cytomegalovirus exposure and HLA in healthy donors. Primers: 60 Vbeta forward and 13 Jbeta reverse. Sequencing used immunoSEQ multiplex PCR; TCRdb keeps in-frame clones, though not all of them. The sample lists about 94,000 clones; roughly 77% were seen once. The sample comprised PBMCs. These receptors all stem from a human donor in good health.

The V call is TRBV5-8, the J call TRBJ2-1; 8 nucleotides line up with TRBD2. CDR3 length: 17 amino acids. The J segment lost 1 base and the V segment lost 3 bases, leaving 9 bases of the junction unmatched. Germline CDR1 reads SGHTS; CDR2 reads YDEGEE. CDR3 protein: CASSSYGGGLSYNEQFF. The CDR3 region has the DNA TGTGCCAGCAGCTCCTACGGGGGGGGACTTTCCTACAATGAGCAGTTCTTC.

This chain joins TRBV18 and TRBJ2-3; the match to TRBD1 covers 7 bases. The CDR3 runs to 16 residues. Trimming took 0 bases from V and 3 from J; bases not matched to a gene: 6. CDR1 KGHSH and CDR2 LQKENI come from the germline V gene. The CDR3 bases are TGTGCCAGCTCACCACCGGGACAGAGGGGGACAGATACGCAGTATTTT. Its translation: CASSPPGQRGTDTQYF.

The genes are TRBV7-9 and TRBJ1-2; the match to TRBD1 covers 10 bases. CDR1 SEHNR and CDR2 FQNEAQ come from the germline V gene (reference sequence). V was pared by 5 bases and J by 3 bases, with 6 bases of the junction left unmatched. The CDR3 consists of 15 residues. The CDR3 DNA is TGTGCCAGCAGCCGAGGACAGGGGGTGGACTATGGCTACACCTTC. This gives the protein CASSRGQGVDYGYTF.

The chain is built from TRBV5-1 and TRBJ1-1; D possibly corresponds to TRBD1 (5 bases). Germline V gives CDR1 SGHRS, CDR2 YFSETQ. With 5 bases removed from V and 1 base from J, the gap between germline ends came to 18 bases. This CDR3 spans 16 amino acids. CDR3 protein: CASRHVAPGGNTEAFF. Here the CDR3 DNA reads TGCGCCAGCAGGCATGTGGCGCCCGGGGGGAACACTGAAGCTTTCTTT.

This clone was seen more than once but under ten times. This chain connects TRBV7-2 to TRBJ1-1, with a possible D match to TRBD1 (6 bases). Trimming removed 5 bases at V and 1 base at J, with 17 bases between. Per the germline V gene, CDR1 is SGHTA and CDR2 is FQGNSA. The CDR3 length is 16 residues. CDR3 nucleotides: TGTGCCAGCAGCCTGGGGCGAGGGGGTGGGAACACTGAAGCTTTCTTT. Its translation is CASSLGRGGGNTEAFF.

The chain employs TRBV6-5 and TRBJ2-7; tentatively, D is TRBD2 (6 bases). This CDR3 comprises 12 residues. V dropped 4 bases and J dropped 11 bases, with 15 bases sitting between them. CDR1 and CDR2 (germline): MNHEY, SVGAGI. For the CDR3, the DNA is TGTGCCAGCAGTTCTCGCGGGACGAAGAAGTACTTC. Its translation is CASSSRGTKKYF.

The chain uses TRBV4-3 and TRBJ2-7, with 8 bases that match TRBD1. This CDR3 spans 15 amino acids. V lost 1 base to trimming and J lost 4 bases; unmatched junction nucleotides: 6. The germline V gene encodes CDR1 LGHNA and CDR2 YSLEER. The CDR3 loop is CASSQGRGRKYEQYF. The CDR3 coding sequence is TGCGCCAGCAGCCAAGGCAGGGGGCGCAAGTACGAGCAGTACTTC.

Notes on this clone: Mismatch with germline at one junction end may stem from a read error. This chain connects TRBV7-9 to TRBJ2-2; D gene unclear. This CDR3 is 14 amino acids long. Germline V CDR1 and CDR2: SEHNR, FQNEAQ (reference sequence). The CDR3 region has the DNA TGTTCCAGCAGCTTAATGCAGTCCACCGGGGAGCTGTTTTTT. The encoded protein is CSSSLMQSTGELFF.

The rearrangement joins TRBV28 to TRBJ2-2; 8 bases fit TRBD1. The ends lost 7 bases at V and 6 bases at J; junction bases unmatched: 13. This CDR3 is 16 amino acids long. Germline V lookup: CDR1 MDHEN, CDR2 SYDVKM. CDR3: CASNPDAGGGSGELFF. The CDR3 bases are TGTGCCAGCAACCCCGATGCAGGGGGCGGGTCCGGGGAGCTGTTTTTT.

In DNA form, the CDR3 reads TGCGCCAGCAGCCAAGAAGACAGGCCTAATGAAAAACTGTTTTTT. Translating it yields CASSQEDRPNEKLFF. V and J are TRBV4-3 and TRBJ1-4; possible D gene TRBD1, 6 bases. V was cut by 0 bases and J by 3 bases, with 8 bases left in between. This CDR3 has 15 amino acids. Germline lookup yields CDR1 LGHNA and CDR2 YSLEER.

CDR3 in amino acids: CASSLGGGNTGELFF. The DNA for the CDR3 is TGTGCCAGCAGCTTGGGCGGGGGGAACACCGGGGAGCTGTTTTTT. This sequence joins TRBV7-3 and TRBJ2-2; 7 bases fit TRBD2. The germline CDR1 and CDR2 sequences are SGHTA and FQGTGA. Unmatched junction bases numbered 2, after V lost 3 bases and J lost 1 base. The CDR3 runs 15 residues.

The CDR3 DNA sequence: TGTGCCAGCAGCTCTCGACTAGCAGCTAGCACAGATACGCAGTATTTT. Translating gives CASSSRLAASTDTQYF. The rearrangement uses TRBV7-9 and TRBJ2-3; TRBD2 matches 7 bases. Germline V lookup: CDR1 SEHNR, CDR2 FQNEAQ (reference sequence). The length of the CDR3 is 16 residues. Unmatched junction bases numbered 7, after V lost 4 bases and J lost 0 bases.

V and J are TRBV5-4 and TRBJ1-2; tentatively, D is TRBD1 (5 bases). This CDR3 has 15 amino acids. Trimming took off 5 bases at V and 4 bases at J, with 18 bases between the two ends. Germline V lookup: CDR1 SGHNT, CDR2 YYREEE (reference sequence). CDR3 bases: TGTGCCAGCAGAGTAACCCAACCAGGGTCCTATGGCTACACCTTC. It codes for CASRVTQPGSYGYTF. The variable domain in full, completed from reference TRBV5-4 and TRBJ1-2, reads ETGVTQSPTHLIKTRGQQVTLRCSSQSGHNTVSWYQQALGQGPQFIFQYYREEENGRGNFPPRFSGLQFPNYSSELNVNALELDDSALYLCASRVTQPGSYGYTFGSGTRLTVV.

The table lists this clone with a count of one. This rearrangement joins TRBV29-1 to TRBJ2-3; D is perhaps TRBD2 (5 bases). The CDR3 loop spans 15 amino acids. From germline, CDR1 is SQVTM and CDR2 ANQGSEA. The germline V and J ends were trimmed by 3 bases and 2 bases, with 15 bases remaining between them. CDR3 in DNA: TGCAGCGTTGATGGGCTGTGGGAGACCACAGATACGCAGTATTTT. Translation gives CSVDGLWETTDTQYF.

J is TRBJ1-3 and V is TRBV9; tentative D call: TRBD1 (6 bases). V lost 0 bases and J lost 2, with 18 bases in between. The CDR3 is made up of 18 amino acids. Germline CDR1 SGDLS, CDR2 YYNGEE. The CDR3 is CASSVDGGGGRAGNTIYF. CDR3 nucleotides: TGTGCCAGCAGCGTAGACGGAGGGGGGGGGAGGGCTGGAAACACCATATATTTT.

This chain links TRBV6-1 with TRBJ2-1; 11 positions agree with TRBD2. The CDR3 runs to 16 residues. V was clipped by 4 bases and J by 0 bases; unmatched bases: 2. Germline CDR1 MNHNS, CDR2 SASEGT. CDR3 bases: TGTGCCAGCAGTGTAGCGGGGGGGAGCTCCTACAATGAGCAGTTCTTC. It yields the protein CASSVAGGSSYNEQFF.

J is TRBJ1-1 and V is TRBV18; perhaps TRBD1 as D (6 bases). CDR3 length: 12 residues. Germline V lookup: CDR1 KGHSH, CDR2 LQKENI. Trimming took 6 bases from V and 5 from J, leaving 10 bases between them. The CDR3 here is CASSRDRTEAFF. In DNA form, the CDR3 reads TGTGCCAGCTCCCGAGACAGGACTGAAGCTTTCTTT.

Only one count was recorded for this clone. This chain connects TRBV29-1 to TRBJ2-7; D possibly corresponds to TRBD1 (5 bases). Germline CDR1 and CDR2: SQVTM and ANQGSEA. This CDR3 has 13 residues. The ends were cut back, 0 bases at V and 7 bases at J, with 13 bases in the middle. The CDR3 here is CSVEEGLTREQYF. CDR3 in DNA: TGCAGCGTTGAAGAGGGGCTCACGAGGGAGCAGTACTTC.

V and J are TRBV4-3 and TRBJ1-3; tentative D call: TRBD1 (6 bases). Germline CDR1 is LGHNA and CDR2 is YSLEER. The CDR3 contains 15 residues. Trimming cost V 0 bases and J 4 bases, with 10 bases left between them. CDR3: CASSQDPDRGNTIYF. CDR3 coding DNA: TGCGCCAGCAGCCAAGATCCGGACAGAGGAAACACCATATATTTT.

Notes on this clone: One end of the junction fails to match germline, which may point to a read error. The chain carries TRBV7-8 and TRBJ2-2; the match to TRBD1 covers 12 bases. CDR3 length: 17 amino acids. Germline V CDR1 and CDR2: SGHVS, FQNEAQ. CDR3: CASSLVGGQGAGGELFF. CDR3 sequence (DNA): TGTGCCAGCAGTTTAGTTGGGGGACAGGGGGCTGGCGGGGAGCTGTTTTTT. Supplemented by reference TRBV7-8 and TRBJ2-2, the full variable domain reads GAGVSQSPRYKVAKRGQDVALRCDPISGHVSLFWYQQALGQGPEFLTYFQNEAQLDKSGLPSDRFFAERPEGSVSTLKIQRTQQEDSAVYLCASSLVGGQGAGGELFFGEGSRLTVL.

The rearrangement uses TRBV30 and TRBJ1-6; TRBD1 matches at 7 bases. After removal of 0 bases from V and 10 bases from J, the junction contained 3 bases not matched to a gene. The germline V gene has CDR1 GTSNPN and CDR2 SVGIG (reference sequence). The CDR3 spans 13 residues. For the CDR3, the DNA is TGTGCCTGGAGTGTGAGGGGGCCGTCACCCCTCCACTTT. Amino acid sequence: CAWSVRGPSPLHF.

This clone came up a few times. The V and J genes are TRBV6-6 and TRBJ2-7; 11 bases are shared with TRBD1. The CDR3 is 14 amino acids. The germline CDR1 and CDR2 sequences are MNHNY and SVGAGI (reference sequence). The trim removed 5 bases at V and 6 bases at J, leaving 6 bases unmatched. CDR3: CASSGQGAVSEQYF. CDR3 nucleotide sequence: TGTGCCAGCAGTGGACAGGGGGCGGTCTCCGAGCAGTACTTC.

The J gene is TRBJ1-1, the V gene TRBV7-2; 9 bases are shared with TRBD1. The CDR3 is 11 residues long. V lost 5 bases, J lost 14 bases, and 6 bases stayed unmatched. Germline lookup yields CDR1 SGHTA and CDR2 FQGNSA. Written as DNA, the CDR3 is TGTGCCAGCAGCCCGGACAGGGGAGGGTTCTTT. As protein: CASSPDRGGFF.

The chain is built from TRBV19 and TRBJ1-2; D call uncertain. The length of the CDR3 is 13 residues. From germline, CDR1 is LNHDA and CDR2 SQIVND (reference sequence). Trimming removed 8 bases at V and 8 bases at J, with 18 bases between. The CDR3 bases are TGTGCCAGTGCTGGTCTGATATCGGTGGGCTACACCTTC. It translates to CASAGLISVGYTF.

This rearrangement joins TRBV7-9 to TRBJ2-2, with 9 positions matching TRBD2. This CDR3 has 15 amino acids. Losses at the gene ends were 5 bases for V and 7 bases for J; bases not matched to a gene: 8. Germline CDR1 reads SEHNR; CDR2 reads FQNEAQ (reference sequence). As DNA, the CDR3 is TGTGCCAGCAGCCTGCGGGGGGGCCGTTACGGGGAGCTGTTTTTT. The encoded protein is CASSLRGGRYGELFF.